This T cell receptor beta chain was captured in a study of CD8 T cells in cerebrospinal fluid in Alzheimer's disease (dated by TCRdb to 2020 to 2022). Receptor libraries were prepared by 10x single-cell sequencing. The sample was run on a NextSeq 550. TCRdb reprocessed the raw reads; every CDR3 protein sequence is a single record, and DNA is not supplied. The sample table includes about 580 distinct CDR3 sequences. The leading ten clones occupy approximately 12% of the sample. The sequenced sample was cerebrospinal fluid. The receptor set was obtained from a human donor with Parkinson's disease.

This clonotype is classed as large by frequency. CDR3 residues: CASSPGQAYGYTF. V gene TRBV7-2 combines with J gene TRBJ1-2; the TCRdb call, TRBD1, lacks DNA for checking. The germline V gene encodes CDR1 SGHTA and CDR2 FQGNSA. The CDR3 has 13 residues.